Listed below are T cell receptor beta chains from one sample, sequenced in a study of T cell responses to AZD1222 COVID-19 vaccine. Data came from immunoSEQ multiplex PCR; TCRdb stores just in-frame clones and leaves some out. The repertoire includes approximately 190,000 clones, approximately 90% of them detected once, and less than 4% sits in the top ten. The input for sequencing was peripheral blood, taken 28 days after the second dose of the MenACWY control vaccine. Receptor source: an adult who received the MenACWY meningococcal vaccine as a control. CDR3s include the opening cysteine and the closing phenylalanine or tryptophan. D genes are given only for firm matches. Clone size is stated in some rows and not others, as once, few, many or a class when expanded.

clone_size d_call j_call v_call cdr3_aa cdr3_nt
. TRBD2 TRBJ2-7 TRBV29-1 CSVGEGSSYEQYF TGCAGCGTTGGGGAGGGGAGCTCCTACGAGCAGTACTTC
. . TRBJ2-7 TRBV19 CASSMEETGPYREQYF TGTGCCAGTAGTATGGAGGAAACCGGACCCTACCGCGAGCAGTACTTC
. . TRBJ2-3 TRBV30 CAWSVGGVRVGTDTQYF TGTGCCTGGAGTGTAGGGGGAGTGAGGGTGGGCACAGATACGCAGTATTTT
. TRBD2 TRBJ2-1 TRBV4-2 CASSKRTSGNEQFF TGTGCCAGCAGCAAGAGGACTAGCGGGAATGAGCAGTTCTTC
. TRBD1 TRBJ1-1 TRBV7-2 CASSSVTGSTEAFF TGTGCCAGCAGCTCTGTGACAGGGAGCACTGAAGCTTTCTTT
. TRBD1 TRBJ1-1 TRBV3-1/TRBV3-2 CASSQLYRDSQNTEAFF TGTGCCAGCAGCCAACTATACCGGGACAGTCAGAACACTGAAGCTTTCTTT
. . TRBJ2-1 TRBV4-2 CASSQDLLARYNEQFF TGTGCCAGCAGCCAAGATCTGCTAGCGCGCTACAATGAGCAGTTCTTC
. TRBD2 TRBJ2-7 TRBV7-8 CASSLEGGAGSYEQYF TGTGCCAGCAGCTTAGAGGGAGGGGCAGGGTCCTACGAGCAGTACTTC
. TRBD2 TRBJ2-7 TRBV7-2 CASSPGALAGSYEQYF TGTGCCAGCAGCCCCGGGGCACTAGCGGGGTCCTACGAGCAGTACTTC
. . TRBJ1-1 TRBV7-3 CASSLRGTPKVNTEAFF TGTGCCAGCAGCTTAAGGGGGACACCGAAAGTGAACACTGAAGCTTTCTTT
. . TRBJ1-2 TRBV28 CASCTGQLYGYTF TGTGCCAGCTGTACAGGCCAACTATATGGCTACACCTTC
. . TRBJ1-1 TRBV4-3 CASSQEPAGVGTEAFF TGCGCCAGCAGCCAAGAGCCCGCAGGGGTTGGCACTGAAGCTTTCTTT
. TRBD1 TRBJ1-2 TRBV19 CASRPPGQGNYGYTF TGTGCCAGTAGGCCACCGGGACAGGGGAACTATGGCTACACCTTC
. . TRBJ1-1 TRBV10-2 CASSGQVGAFF TGCGCCAGCAGTGGCCAGGTTGGGGCTTTCTTT
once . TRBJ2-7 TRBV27 CASRRLFGEQYF TGTGCCAGCAGACGTCTATTTGGCGAGCAGTACTTC
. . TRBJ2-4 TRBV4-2 CASSQVQGGIQYF TGTGCCAGCAGCCAAGTTCAAGGGGGAATTCAGTACTTC
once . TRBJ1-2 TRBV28 CASNPGAGGYTF TGTGCCAGCAACCCCGGGGCCGGCGGCTACACCTTC
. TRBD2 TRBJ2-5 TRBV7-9 CASSLGIAGGQETQYF TGTGCCAGCAGCTTAGGTATAGCGGGAGGCCAAGAGACCCAGTACTTC
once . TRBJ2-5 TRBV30 CAWSAGQQETQYF TGTGCCTGGAGTGCGGGCCAGCAAGAGACCCAGTACTTC
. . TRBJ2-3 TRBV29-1 CSVEDARRTDTQYF TGCAGCGTTGAAGATGCCCGCCGCACAGATACGCAGTATTTT
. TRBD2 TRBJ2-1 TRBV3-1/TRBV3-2 CASSPSGTYYNEQFF TGTGCCAGCAGCCCGAGCGGGACCTACTACAATGAGCAGTTCTTC
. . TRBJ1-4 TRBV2 CASSEVGVTNEKLFF TGTGCCAGCAGTGAAGTCGGAGTAACTAATGAAAAACTGTTTTTT
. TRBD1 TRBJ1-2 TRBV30 CAWTTGTGNYGYTF TGTGCCTGGACTACCGGGACAGGGAACTATGGCTACACCTTC
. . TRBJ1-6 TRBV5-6 CASSLDVTGGSPLHF TGTGCCAGCAGCTTGGATGTGACAGGTGGCTCACCCCTCCACTTT
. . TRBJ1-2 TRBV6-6 CASSLSGGRLTRTNYGYTF TGTGCCAGCAGTCTGAGTGGGGGGCGGCTGACCCGGACTAACTATGGCTACACCTTC
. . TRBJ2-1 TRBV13 CASSLRGRMNEQFF TGTGCCAGCAGCTTAAGGGGGAGGATGAATGAGCAGTTCTTC
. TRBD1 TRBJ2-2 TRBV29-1 CSAGTGVTGELFF TGCAGTGCCGGGACAGGGGTCACCGGGGAGCTGTTTTTT